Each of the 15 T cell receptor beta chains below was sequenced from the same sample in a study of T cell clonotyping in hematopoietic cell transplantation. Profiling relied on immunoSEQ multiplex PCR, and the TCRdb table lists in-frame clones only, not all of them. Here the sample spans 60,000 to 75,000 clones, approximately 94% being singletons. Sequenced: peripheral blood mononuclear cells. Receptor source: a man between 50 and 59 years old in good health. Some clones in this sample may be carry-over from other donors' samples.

The CDR3 is CASSVEVEDEAFF. The DNA of the CDR3 is TGTGCCAGCAGCGTAGAGGTTGAGGATGAAGCTTTCTTT. The chain joins TRBV9 to TRBJ1-1; D uncertain. V was trimmed by 0 bases and J by 7 bases, leaving 10 bases between them. This CDR3 is 13 amino acids long. Germline CDR1 SGDLS, CDR2 YYNGEE.

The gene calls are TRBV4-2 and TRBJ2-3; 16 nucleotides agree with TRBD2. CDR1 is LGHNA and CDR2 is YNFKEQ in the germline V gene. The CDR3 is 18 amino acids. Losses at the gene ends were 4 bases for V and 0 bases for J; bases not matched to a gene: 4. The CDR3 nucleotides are TGTGCCAGCAGCCCGGGACTAGCGGGGGGGCCTAGCACAGATACGCAGTATTTT. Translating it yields CASSPGLAGGPSTDTQYF.

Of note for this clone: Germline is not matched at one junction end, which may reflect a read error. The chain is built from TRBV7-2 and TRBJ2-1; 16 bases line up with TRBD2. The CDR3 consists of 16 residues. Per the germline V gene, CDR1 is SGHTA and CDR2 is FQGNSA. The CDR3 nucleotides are TGTGCCAGCAGCTTCTTTGGGGGACTAGCGGGGGGGCCAGGTGTCTTC. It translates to CASSFFGGLAGGPGVF.

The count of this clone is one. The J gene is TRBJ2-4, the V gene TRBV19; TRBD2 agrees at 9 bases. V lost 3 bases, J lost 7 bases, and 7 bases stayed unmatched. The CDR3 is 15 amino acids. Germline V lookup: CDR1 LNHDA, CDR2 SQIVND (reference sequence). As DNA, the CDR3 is TGTGCCAGTAGTATTAGCGGGGGCGGAACGAACATTCAGTACTTC. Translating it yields CASSISGGGTNIQYF.

The CDR3 loop reads CASSDGQGRIEQYF. For the CDR3, the DNA is TGTGCCAGTAGTGACGGGCAGGGACGGATCGAGCAGTACTTC. The chain uses TRBV19 and TRBJ2-7; D possibly uses TRBD1 or TRBD2 (5 bases each). Germline loops: CDR1 LNHDA, CDR2 SQIVND (reference sequence). This CDR3 region has 14 residues. Trimming removed 5 bases from V and 6 bases from J, with 17 bases in between.

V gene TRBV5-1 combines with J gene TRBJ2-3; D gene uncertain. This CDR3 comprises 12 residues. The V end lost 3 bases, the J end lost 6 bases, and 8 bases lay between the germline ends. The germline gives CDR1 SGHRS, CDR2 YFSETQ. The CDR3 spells CASSSTYDTQYF. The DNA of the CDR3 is TGCGCCAGCAGCTCGACATACGATACGCAGTATTTT.

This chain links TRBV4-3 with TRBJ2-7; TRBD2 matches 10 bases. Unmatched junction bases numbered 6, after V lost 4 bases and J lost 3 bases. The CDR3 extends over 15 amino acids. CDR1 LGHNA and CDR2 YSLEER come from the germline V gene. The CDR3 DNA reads TGCGCCAGCAGCCGGCAAGCGGGAGGGGACTACGAGCAGTACTTC. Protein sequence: CASSRQAGGDYEQYF.

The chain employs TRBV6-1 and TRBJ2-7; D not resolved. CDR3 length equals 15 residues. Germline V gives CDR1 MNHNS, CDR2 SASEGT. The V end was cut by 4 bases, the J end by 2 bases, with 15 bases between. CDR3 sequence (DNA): TGTGCCAGCAGTGTTACGTGGGCCAACACCTACGAGCAGTACTTC. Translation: CASSVTWANTYEQYF.

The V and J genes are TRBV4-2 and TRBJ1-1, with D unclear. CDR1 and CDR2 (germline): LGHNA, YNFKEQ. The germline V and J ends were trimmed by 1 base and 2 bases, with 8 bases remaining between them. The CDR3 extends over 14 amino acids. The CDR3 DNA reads TGTGCCAGCAGCCAAGGAGCAGCAAACACTGAAGCTTTCTTT. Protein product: CASSQGAANTEAFF.

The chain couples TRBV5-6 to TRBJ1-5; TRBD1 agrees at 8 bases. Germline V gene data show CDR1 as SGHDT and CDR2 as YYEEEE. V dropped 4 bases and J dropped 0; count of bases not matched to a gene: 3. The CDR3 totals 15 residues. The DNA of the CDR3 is TGTGCCAGCAGCCTCACAGGGGGTAGCAATCAGCCCCAGCATTTT. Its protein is CASSLTGGSNQPQHF.

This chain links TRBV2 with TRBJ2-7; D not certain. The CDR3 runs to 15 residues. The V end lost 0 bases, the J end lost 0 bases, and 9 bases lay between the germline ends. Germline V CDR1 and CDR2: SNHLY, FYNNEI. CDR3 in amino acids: CASSEAGSSSYEQYF. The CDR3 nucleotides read TGTGCCAGCAGTGAAGCCGGTTCTTCCTCCTACGAGCAGTACTTC.

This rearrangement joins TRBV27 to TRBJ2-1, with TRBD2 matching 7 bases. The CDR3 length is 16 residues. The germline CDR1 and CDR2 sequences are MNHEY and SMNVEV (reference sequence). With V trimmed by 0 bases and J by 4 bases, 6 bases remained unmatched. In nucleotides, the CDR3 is TGTGCCAGCAGTTTATCAGGACTAGTTAGGTACAATGAGCAGTTCTTC. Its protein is CASSLSGLVRYNEQFF.

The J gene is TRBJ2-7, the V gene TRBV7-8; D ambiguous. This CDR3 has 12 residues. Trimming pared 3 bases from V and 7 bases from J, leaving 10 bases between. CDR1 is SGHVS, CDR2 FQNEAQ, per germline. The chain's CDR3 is CASSFLSAEQYF. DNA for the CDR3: TGTGCCAGCAGCTTTCTCAGCGCAGAGCAGTACTTC.

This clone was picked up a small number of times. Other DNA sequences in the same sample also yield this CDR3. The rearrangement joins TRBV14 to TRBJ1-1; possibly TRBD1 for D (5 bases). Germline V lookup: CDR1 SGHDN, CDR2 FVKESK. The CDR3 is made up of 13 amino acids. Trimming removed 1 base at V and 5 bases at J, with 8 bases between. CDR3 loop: CASSQGTGTEAFF. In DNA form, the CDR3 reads TGTGCCAGCAGCCAAGGAACAGGTACTGAAGCTTTCTTT.

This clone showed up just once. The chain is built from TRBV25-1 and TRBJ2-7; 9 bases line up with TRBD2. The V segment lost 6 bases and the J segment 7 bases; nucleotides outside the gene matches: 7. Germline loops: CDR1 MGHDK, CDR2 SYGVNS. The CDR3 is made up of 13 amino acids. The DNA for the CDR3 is TGTGCCAGCAGCTCCGGGACTAGCAAGGAGCAGTACTTC. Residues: CASSSGTSKEQYF.